The present T cell receptor beta chain was sequenced within a study of long-term antiretroviral therapy in people with HIV. Study-level results: Post-ART diversity increased but stayed below transplant donor controls.

On this clone itself: Antigen: not known.

A v3.0 immunoSEQ assay was performed at survey level. TCRdb's copy holds only in-frame clones and misses some; the assay was immunoSEQ multiplex PCR. The sample comprises 25,000 to 30,000 clones, approximately 78% of which are singletons, and about 15% rests with the top ten. Germline trimming cut 7 bases from V and 8 bases from J; bases unmatched to any gene: 18. CDR1 is MDHEN and CDR2 is SYDVKM in the germline V gene. The CDR3 loop spans 16 amino acids. Treatment locations for all participants with HIV were in the United States. Until DNA extraction, the samples held between 1-10 million cryopreserved PBMC.

The source was unsorted PBMCs, collected 2.9 years after starting antiretroviral therapy. The chain joins TRBV28 to TRBJ1-2; TRBD1 agrees at 8 bases. The clonotype originates from a man aged 50 or older with HIV. The CDR3 coding sequence is TGTGCCAGCACCACCACCGGGACAGGAGTCCCTATGGGCTACACCTTC. This codes for CASTTTGTGVPMGYTF.